The sequence of this TCR beta chain was determined in a study of regulatory T cells in long-lasting Graves disease. Study overall: Positivity for TSH receptor antibodies plus over 5 years of antithyroid drugs meant persistent Graves' disease. Whole-study findings and limits: Persistent disease was characterized by preferential usage of TRBV28, TRBJ1-2 and TRBJ2-5.

Time point in this sample: persistent/refractory GD, antithyroid drugs over 5 years with positive TRAb. PBMC-extracted RNA yielded the TCR library. There are 14 residues in the CDR3. V was clipped by 5 bases and J by 4 bases, with 9 bases between them. The germline V gene has CDR1 MDHEN and CDR2 SYDVKM. Building the TCR beta libraries relied on iRepertoire HTBI primers, and CDR3 regions underwent Arm-PCR. Per the original methods: Samples revealed approximately 60 TRBV and roughly 15 TRBJ segments. TCRdb ran MiXCR on the multiplex PCR reads and lists one entry per CDR3 protein. The V and J calls were determined by TCRdb, not by the authors. This sample has 400,000 to 500,000 distinct CDR3 sequences, with roughly 23% found just once. This clonotype was observed many times. What it recognizes is unknown.

The V and J genes are TRBV28 and TRBJ2-6, with D tentatively TRBD2 (6 bases). This receptor was taken from a female donor with Graves disease. The sequencing used peripheral blood mononuclear cells (PBMCs), collected when the disease was refractory, from a patient treated with antithyroid drugs. The CDR3 sequence is CASSIRGGANVLTF. In DNA form, the CDR3 reads TGTGCCAGCAGTATCCGGGGGGGGGCCAACGTCCTGACTTTC.